The rows below give T cell receptor beta chains drawn from one sample of a study of T cell responses to AZD1222 COVID-19 vaccine. Only in-frame clones appear in the TCRdb table, and some are missing; sequencing was by immunoSEQ multiplex PCR. The sample lists 130,000 to 150,000 clones, around 89% seen once, with roughly 1.5% in the top ten. The sequenced sample was peripheral blood, obtained on day 0 of AZD1222 vaccination. These receptor sequences come from an adult in good health. CDR3s include the opening cysteine and the closing phenylalanine or tryptophan. D genes are given only for firm matches. Size values are once, few and many counts, or a class for expanded clones, and some rows have none.

CDR3,DNA,size,V,D,J
CSASLLSVTYNEQFF,TGCAGTGCTAGTCTGCTTAGCGTTACCTACAATGAGCAGTTCTTC,-,TRBV20-1,-,TRBJ2-1
CASSFAWQPEAFF,TGTGCCAGCAGTTTTGCGTGGCAGCCCGAAGCTTTCTTT,-,TRBV12-3/TRBV12-4,-,TRBJ1-1
CASSPAAGSGNTIYF,TGTGCCAGCTCACCAGCGGCAGGGTCTGGAAACACCATATATTTT,-,TRBV18,-,TRBJ1-3
CASSSITGTSSYNEQFF,TGTGCCAGCAGTTCTATAACCGGGACTAGCTCCTACAATGAGCAGTTCTTC,once,TRBV27,TRBD2,TRBJ2-1
CASSKGVVNTGELFF,TGTGCCAGCAGCAAAGGGGTAGTGAACACCGGGGAGCTGTTTTTT,-,TRBV21-1,-,TRBJ2-2
CASSPAGGEDSPLHF,TGTGCCAGCAGCCCCGCAGGGGGCGAGGATTCACCCCTCCACTTT,once,TRBV4-2,TRBD1,TRBJ1-6
CAIGEPNYGYTF,TGTGCCATCGGGGAACCTAACTATGGCTACACCTTC,-,TRBV10-3,-,TRBJ1-2
CASSQLAGPYNEQFF,TGTGCCAGCAGCCAGCTAGCGGGGCCCTACAATGAGCAGTTCTTC,-,TRBV3-1/TRBV3-2,TRBD2,TRBJ2-1
CASSLLDSLKGNEQFF,TGTGCCAGCAGCTTACTGGACTCCTTAAAGGGGAATGAGCAGTTCTTC,-,TRBV7-6,-,TRBJ2-1
CASSPGQVRYEQFF,TGCGCCAGCAGTCCGGGACAGGTTAGGTATGAGCAGTTCTTC,-,TRBV10-1,TRBD1,TRBJ2-1
CASSFRGQPQHF,TGTGCCAGCAGTTTCAGGGGTCAGCCCCAGCATTTT,-,TRBV27,-,TRBJ1-5
CASSEGSVLSRVTDTQYF,TGTGCCAGCAGCGAAGGTTCGGTCCTCTCTCGGGTCACAGATACGCAGTATTTT,-,TRBV11-2,-,TRBJ2-3
CASIEAHYSNQPQHF,TGTGCCAGTATTGAGGCACATTATAGCAATCAGCCCCAGCATTTT,-,TRBV19,-,TRBJ1-5
CASSSQNTEAFF,TGCGCCAGCAGCTCTCAAAACACTGAAGCTTTCTTT,-,TRBV5-1,-,TRBJ1-1
CASSQGAEAFF,TGTGCCAGCAGCCAGGGGGCTGAAGCTTTCTTT,-,TRBV12-3/TRBV12-4,TRBD1,TRBJ1-1